These 20 T cell receptor beta chains share one sample of origin, sequenced in a study of cytomegalovirus exposure and HLA in healthy donors. The PCR made use of 60 Vbeta and 13 Jbeta primers. TCRdb's table, derived via immunoSEQ multiplex PCR, lists solely in-frame clones and lacks some. The sample holds over 150,000 clones, roughly 79% seen once. The sequenced material came from PBMCs. The origin of the receptors is a male donor in good health and CMV-seropositive.

V gene TRBV6-6 combines with J gene TRBJ2-1; D is undetermined. Trimming removed 5 bases from V and 4 bases from J, with 9 bases in between. The CDR3 runs 13 residues. Germline V gene sequence: CDR1 MNHNY, CDR2 SVGAGI (reference sequence). The CDR3 DNA reads TGTGCCAGCAGTCTGTACAGTTACAATGAGCAGTTCTTC. Translation: CASSLYSYNEQFF.

The chain couples TRBV18 to TRBJ2-5; TRBD2 is a possible D gene (6 bases). There are 13 residues in the CDR3. V dropped 3 bases and J dropped 4 bases, with 9 bases sitting between them. Germline V lookup: CDR1 KGHSH, CDR2 LQKENI. The CDR3 protein is CASSPSGGETQYF. CDR3 DNA: TGTGCCAGCTCACCTTCCGGGGGAGAGACCCAGTACTTC.

On this clone itself: This sample also contains other DNA sequences that code for the same CDR3. The chain has TRBV7-9 and TRBJ1-2; 9 bases are a match to TRBD1. Germline lookup yields CDR1 SEHNR and CDR2 FQNEAQ (reference sequence). This CDR3 contains 13 residues. V trimming: 1 base; J trimming: 6 bases; junction bases outside the gene matches: 0. In DNA form, the CDR3 reads TGTGCCAGCAGCTTAGGGACAGGGGATGGCTACACCTTC. Protein: CASSLGTGDGYTF.

The chain couples TRBV19 to TRBJ2-2; 8 positions match TRBD1. CDR1 is LNHDA and CDR2 is SQIVND in the germline V gene (reference sequence). After removal of 3 bases from V and 5 bases from J, the junction contained 2 bases not matched to a gene. The CDR3 consists of 14 residues. The CDR3 region has the DNA TGTGCCAGTAGTATCCAGGGGGCGACCGGGGAGCTGTTTTTT. It translates to CASSIQGATGELFF.

The gene calls are TRBV4-3 and TRBJ2-7; TRBD2 matches 10 bases. V shed 5 bases and J 2 bases; nucleotides not matched to a gene: 6. The CDR3 length is 15 residues. Germline V gene data show CDR1 as LGHNA and CDR2 as YSLEER. CDR3 sequence (DNA): TGCGCCAGCAGCTGGGCTAGCGGGGGACCCTACGAGCAGTACTTC. Its protein is CASSWASGGPYEQYF.

The rearrangement links TRBV7-9 to TRBJ1-4; D possibly corresponds to TRBD1 (6 bases). The CDR3 extends over 15 amino acids. With 4 bases removed from V and 4 bases from J, the gap between germline ends came to 13 bases. Germline V CDR1 and CDR2: SEHNR, FQNEAQ (reference sequence). The DNA for the CDR3 is TGTGCCAGCAGCTCCCGGAGGGGGGGTAATGAAAAACTGTTTTTT. Translation gives CASSSRRGGNEKLFF.

The genes are TRBV19 and TRBJ2-3, with no clear D. Per germline, CDR1 LNHDA and CDR2 SQIVND (reference sequence). V shed 1 base and J shed 1 base, with 12 bases lying between them. This CDR3 is built from 16 residues. CDR3 sequence (DNA): TGTGCCAGTAGTATAGGACAAATGGGCCGCACAGATACGCAGTATTTT. Residues: CASSIGQMGRTDTQYF.

This chain uses TRBV6-1 with TRBJ2-1; 11 nucleotides align to TRBD2. Germline CDR1 and CDR2: MNHNS and SASEGT. The ends lost 4 bases at V and 3 bases at J; junction bases unmatched: 2. This CDR3 region has 15 residues. The CDR3 region is CASSATSGVYNEQFF. Here the CDR3 DNA reads TGTGCCAGCAGTGCGACTAGCGGGGTCTACAATGAGCAGTTCTTC.

This clone appeared a single time. The chain joins TRBV18 to TRBJ2-2; D gene uncertain. Trimming left V 3 bases short and J 0 bases short, with 5 bases between. The CDR3 loop spans 14 amino acids. Germline V gene sequence: CDR1 KGHSH, CDR2 LQKENI. The DNA of the CDR3 is TGTGCCAGCTCACCGAGGACGAACACCGGGGAGCTGTTTTTT. It specifies CASSPRTNTGELFF.

This clone was found many times. Written as DNA, the CDR3 is TGTGCCTGGAGTGTAACAGCGGGCACTGAAGCTTTCTTT. Protein product: CAWSVTAGTEAFF. This chain connects TRBV30 to TRBJ1-1; D unresolved. The CDR3 runs 13 residues. Germline CDR1 GTSNPN, CDR2 SVGIG (reference sequence). The V and J ends lost 0 bases and 4 bases respectively, with 9 bases between them.

The chain uses TRBV4-1 and TRBJ1-2, with 9 bases that match TRBD1. J was trimmed by 8 bases and V by 3 bases; bases with no gene match: 13. CDR1 and CDR2 from the germline V gene are MGHRA and YSYEKL. The length of the CDR3 is 16 residues. Here the CDR3 reads CASSHLLGQGREGYTF. The DNA of the CDR3 is TGCGCCAGCAGCCACTTATTAGGACAGGGGAGGGAGGGCTACACCTTC.

V and J are TRBV27 and TRBJ2-3, with TRBD2 as a possible D gene (5 bases). Per the germline V gene, CDR1 is MNHEY and CDR2 is SMNVEV (reference sequence). The V gene lost 1 base and the J gene lost 0 bases, with 8 bases spanning the gap. The CDR3 is made up of 15 amino acids. CDR3 protein: CASSLYGVSTDTQYF. As DNA, the CDR3 is TGTGCCAGCAGTTTATACGGGGTTAGCACAGATACGCAGTATTTT.

This chain joins TRBV7-6 and TRBJ2-7, with 9 bases that match TRBD2. This CDR3 region has 15 residues. Germline CDR1 SGHVS, CDR2 FNYEAQ. The junction had 4 bases not matched to a gene; V was cut back by 3 bases and J by 1 base. The CDR3: CASSLSGGISYEQYF. The CDR3 coding sequence is TGTGCCAGCAGCTTGAGCGGGGGGATTTCCTACGAGCAGTACTTC.

This chain connects TRBV5-1 to TRBJ2-3; a possible D gene is TRBD1 (5 bases). This CDR3 comprises 15 residues. V lost 0 bases and J 2 bases, leaving 10 bases between the germline ends. From germline, CDR1 is SGHRS and CDR2 YFSETQ. The CDR3 region has the DNA TGCGCCAGCAGCTTGGAGTCAGGGTTCACAGATACGCAGTATTTT. Its protein product is CASSLESGFTDTQYF.

This clone has just one count. The CDR3 here is CASSWLGNTGELFF. The CDR3 coding sequence is TGTGCCAGCAGCTGGCTAGGGAACACCGGGGAGCTGTTTTTT. V is TRBV7-3 and J is TRBJ2-2; no reliable D call. Germline V lookup: CDR1 SGHTA, CDR2 FQGTGA. Deletions cut 4 bases from V and 1 base from J, with 7 bases between. The CDR3 is 14 amino acids. Full variable domain (remainder filled in from reference TRBV7-3 and TRBJ2-2): GAGVSQTPSNKVTEKGKYVELRCDPISGHTALYWYRQSLGQGPEFLIYFQGTGAADDSGLPNDRFFAVRPEGSVSTLKIQRTERGDSAVYLCASSWLGNTGELFFGEGSRLTVL.

The CDR3 region has the DNA TGTGCCAGCAGCCCTATAACGTTTCTTAACACTGAAGCTTTCTTT. It translates to CASSPITFLNTEAFF. The rearrangement uses TRBV5-8 and TRBJ1-1; the D is unclear. Germline CDR1 reads SGHTS; CDR2 reads YDEGEE. The CDR3 has 15 amino acids. V lost 4 bases and J lost 2, with 15 bases in between.

This chain uses TRBV5-1 with TRBJ1-2; D is unresolved. V lost 3 bases and J 1 base, leaving 19 bases between the germline ends. Germline assignment: CDR1 SGHRS and CDR2 YFSETQ. This CDR3 has 17 residues. CDR3 sequence reads: CASSSIPRRAFNYGYTF. The CDR3 DNA follows: TGCGCCAGCAGCTCCATACCCCGTCGAGCCTTTAACTATGGCTACACCTTC. The whole variable domain, filled in from reference TRBV5-1 and TRBJ1-2, reads KAGVTQTPRYLIKTRGQQVTLSCSPISGHRSVSWYQQTPGQGLQFLFEYFSETQRNKGNFPGRFSGRQFSNSRSEMNVSTLELGDSALYLCASSSIPRRAFNYGYTFGSGTRLTVV.

The J gene is TRBJ2-3, the V gene TRBV6-1; 11 positions match TRBD1. V shed 4 bases and J 5 bases; nucleotides not matched to a gene: 2. CDR1 and CDR2 from the germline V gene are MNHNS and SASEGT. The CDR3 loop spans 14 amino acids. The CDR3 loop is CASSGGTGGDTQYF. The DNA for the CDR3 is TGTGCCAGCAGTGGAGGGACAGGGGGAGATACGCAGTATTTT.

The rearrangement uses TRBV5-4 and TRBJ2-5, with TRBD2 matching over 7 bases. The CDR3 loop spans 16 amino acids. V lost 4 bases and J lost 5; bases outside the gene matches: 14. Looked up from germline, CDR1 is SGHNT and CDR2 is YYREEE (reference sequence). The CDR3 spells CASSPGARGIGETQYF. The DNA of the CDR3 is TGTGCCAGCAGCCCTGGGGCGCGGGGGATCGGGGAGACCCAGTACTTC.

Concerning this clone: A junction end diverges from the germline sequence, so it may reflect a read error. This chain joins TRBV7-9 and TRBJ2-7; 7 nucleotides match TRBD1. Per the germline V gene, CDR1 is SEHNR and CDR2 is FQNEAQ (reference sequence). CDR3 size: 14 residues. The CDR3, as DNA: TGTTCCAGCAGCCCCGGGACAGCACTACGAGAGCAGTACTTC. Amino acid sequence: CSSSPGTALREQYF.